The next 26 T cell receptor beta chains were all read from a single sample in a study of blood T cell repertoires in COVID-19. The assay was immunoSEQ multiplex PCR, and TCRdb's table has in-frame clones only and misses some. This sample carries some 120,000 clones, approximately 71% of them seen once, and the ten largest clones take over 6.5%. The sample comprised peripheral blood. These receptors were collected from a human donor in a cohort sampled during active COVID-19.

This clone showed up just once. The chain uses TRBV10-3 and TRBJ2-7; TRBD2 agrees at 7 bases. The CDR3 loop spans 14 amino acids. After removal of 5 bases from V and 4 bases from J, the junction contained 8 bases not matched to a gene. Germline V gene sequence: CDR1 ENHRY, CDR2 SYGVKD. The CDR3 DNA sequence: TGTGCCATCAGTCGGGGGGAGAGTAAATACGAGCAGTACTTC. Its protein is CAISRGESKYEQYF.

This clone has a handful of counts. The V and J genes are TRBV29-1 and TRBJ1-6; D is perhaps TRBD1 (6 bases). CDR3 length equals 13 residues. The germline gives CDR1 SQVTM, CDR2 ANQGSEA. V was cut by 4 bases and J by 10 bases, with 14 bases left in between. CDR3 in DNA: TGCAGCGTTGCCTTAGCGGGGGCCTCACCCCTCCACTTT. Its translation: CSVALAGASPLHF.

The V gene is TRBV7-6, the J gene TRBJ2-7; possibly TRBD1 for D (5 bases). CDR1 is SGHVS and CDR2 is FNYEAQ in the germline V gene. V lost 5 bases and J 3 bases, leaving 17 bases between the germline ends. This CDR3 contains 15 residues. The CDR3 DNA is TGTGCCAGCAGCCAGGGCGGTACGCCCTTCTACGAGCAGTACTTC. Its translation is CASSQGGTPFYEQYF.

This sequence joins TRBV6-1 and TRBJ2-7, with 9 bases lining up with TRBD2. Trimming cost V 3 bases and J 2 bases; bases outside gene matches: 2. The CDR3 loop spans 14 amino acids. Looked up from germline, CDR1 is MNHNS and CDR2 is SASEGT. Written as DNA, the CDR3 is TGTGCCAGCAGTGATGGCGGGGGGGCCTACGAGCAGTACTTC. Residues: CASSDGGGAYEQYF.

The V gene is TRBV3-1 (or the pseudogene TRBV3-2), the J gene TRBJ1-3, with D perhaps TRBD1 (6 bases). Trimming removed 3 bases at V and 0 bases at J, with 15 bases between. CDR1 and CDR2 (germline): LGHDT, YNNKEL (reference sequence). The CDR3 has 17 residues. This CDR3 reads CASSHRNRESSGNTIYF. The DNA of the CDR3 is TGTGCCAGCAGCCATCGAAACAGGGAGAGCTCTGGAAACACCATATATTTT.

This chain uses TRBV19 with TRBJ2-7; D not certain. Trimming cost V 3 bases and J 2 bases, with 11 bases left between them. Germline assignment: CDR1 LNHDA and CDR2 SQIVND (reference sequence). The CDR3 covers 14 residues. CDR3 loop: CASSMASTTYEQYF. The CDR3 bases are TGTGCCAGTAGTATGGCCAGTACAACCTACGAGCAGTACTTC.

The chain joins TRBV28 to TRBJ1-6; 7 nucleotides align to TRBD1. Germline V gene sequence: CDR1 MDHEN, CDR2 SYDVKM. V was pared by 5 bases and J by 8 bases, with 12 bases of the junction left unmatched. The CDR3 sequence is 16 residues long. For the CDR3, the DNA is TGTGCCAGCAGTCAAGAAACGACAGGGAATTATTCACCCCTCCACTTT. It specifies CASSQETTGNYSPLHF.

The chain employs TRBV6-2 or TRBV6-3 and TRBJ1-1, with a tentative D call TRBD1 (5 bases). The germline CDR1 and CDR2 sequences are MNHEY and SVGEGT. The CDR3 spans 13 residues. The V gene lost 5 bases and the J gene lost 0 bases, with 7 bases spanning the gap. This CDR3 is CASSPGLNTEAFF. CDR3 DNA: TGTGCCAGCAGTCCAGGGCTGAACACTGAAGCTTTCTTT.

The chain links TRBV6-6 to TRBJ2-7, with D possibly matching TRBD2 (6 bases). From germline, CDR1 is MNHNY and CDR2 SVGAGI (reference sequence). V shed 6 bases and J shed 7 bases, with 19 bases lying between them. The CDR3 consists of 14 residues. CDR3 amino acids: CASRRGTPTGEQYF. CDR3 nucleotide sequence: TGTGCCAGCAGACGCGGGACCCCTACGGGGGAGCAGTACTTC.

The rearrangement joins TRBV21-1 to TRBJ2-7; the listed D gene, TRBD2, was not tested against the DNA. TRBV21-1 is reported as a pseudogene. This CDR3 region has 15 residues. The CDR3 DNA reads as TGTGCCAGCAGCAAAGGGCGGGACGCCCACTACGAGCAGTACTTC. Residues: CASSKGRDAHYEQYF.

The sample holds one count of this clone. The chain links TRBV19 to TRBJ2-7, with 7 bases aligning to TRBD1. CDR3 size: 13 residues. Germline values: CDR1 LNHDA, CDR2 SQIVND (reference sequence). V gave up 3 bases and J gave up 2 bases; unmatched junction bases: 1. CDR3: CASSIGTAYEQYF. As DNA, the CDR3 is TGTGCCAGTAGTATCGGGACAGCCTACGAGCAGTACTTC.

CDR3 protein: CASSIRGPAYNSPLHF. As DNA, the CDR3 is TGTGCCAGCAGCATCAGGGGGCCTGCTTATAATTCACCCCTCCACTTT. The chain joins TRBV28 to TRBJ1-6; 8 bases map to TRBD1. The V gene end was trimmed by 6 bases and the J gene end by 4 bases; junction bases not matched to a gene: 8. CDR3 size: 16 residues. Germline CDR1 is MDHEN and CDR2 is SYDVKM.

This clone was picked up many times. The chain links TRBV19 to TRBJ2-7, with TRBD2 identical over 8 bases. The ends lost 7 bases at V and 0 bases at J; junction bases unmatched: 5. The germline V gene has CDR1 LNHDA and CDR2 SQIVND (reference sequence). The CDR3 consists of 14 residues. This chain's CDR3 is CASKLAGSSYEQYF. The CDR3 DNA is TGTGCCAGTAAGCTAGCGGGTAGCTCCTACGAGCAGTACTTC.

The chain joins TRBV10-2 to TRBJ2-5, with 14 bases that match TRBD2. In germline, CDR1 is WSHSY, CDR2 SAAADI. The CDR3 is 17 residues long. Germline trimming cut 6 bases from V and 1 base from J; bases unmatched to any gene: 7. Written as DNA, the CDR3 is TGCGCCAGCAGCTCTGGACTAGCGGGGGGCCTCCAAGAGACCCAGTACTTC. Amino acids: CASSSGLAGGLQETQYF.

This chain joins TRBV25-1 and TRBJ2-7; 7 positions match TRBD1. J lost 1 base, V lost 4 bases, and 1 base had no gene match. CDR1 is MGHDK and CDR2 is SYGVNS in the germline V gene. The CDR3 totals 13 residues. The CDR3 DNA reads as TGTGCCAGCAGTGCGACAGGGTCCTACGAGCAGTACTTC. Its translation is CASSATGSYEQYF.

The chain is built from TRBV19 and TRBJ2-7; 11 nucleotides agree with TRBD2. Trimming removed 5 bases from V and 3 bases from J; junction bases left unmatched: 3. The CDR3 loop spans 14 amino acids. Germline CDR1 is LNHDA and CDR2 is SQIVND (reference sequence). CDR3: CASSLGLAVYEQYF. For the CDR3, the DNA is TGTGCCAGTAGTCTGGGACTAGCGGTCTACGAGCAGTACTTC. Full variable domain (outside the CDR3, taken from reference TRBV19 and TRBJ2-7): DGGITQSPKYLFRKEGQNVTLSCEQNLNHDAMYWYRQDPGQGLRLIYYSQIVNDFQKGDIAEGYSVSREKKESFPLTVTSAQKNPTAFYLCASSLGLAVYEQYFGPGTRLTVT.

This chain links TRBV5-1 with TRBJ2-5; TRBD2 agrees at 11 bases. This CDR3 is 16 amino acids long. V dropped 4 bases and J dropped 2; count of bases not matched to a gene: 7. The V gene's germline CDR1 is SGHRS and CDR2 YFSETQ. In nucleotides, the CDR3 is TGCGCCAGCAGCCCTATATTAGCGGGGGGGCAAGAGACCCAGTACTTC. Translation gives CASSPILAGGQETQYF.

This chain links TRBV7-9 with TRBJ2-3; 8 bases match TRBD1. V lost 1 base, J lost 1 base, and 1 base stayed unmatched. The CDR3 extends over 15 amino acids. Looked up from germline, CDR1 is SEHNR and CDR2 is FQNEAQ (reference sequence). The CDR3, as DNA: TGTGCCAGCAGCTTAGTACAGGGGGGCACAGATACGCAGTATTTT. The encoded protein is CASSLVQGGTDTQYF.

Worth noting for this clone: Within the sample, other DNA sequences also encode this same CDR3. This chain links TRBV6-5 with TRBJ2-6, with a tentative D call TRBD1 (5 bases). This CDR3 region has 15 residues. The V gene's germline CDR1 is MNHEY and CDR2 SVGAGI. V was pared by 2 bases and J by 4 bases, with 9 bases between. CDR3 DNA sequence: TGTGCCAGCAGTTACAGGGGTTCCGGGGCCAACGTCCTGACTTTC. This translates into CASSYRGSGANVLTF.

The chain is built from TRBV5-4 and TRBJ1-2, with D tentatively TRBD1 (6 bases). This CDR3 region has 16 residues. Germline loops: CDR1 SGHNT, CDR2 YYREEE (reference sequence). V was trimmed by 4 bases and J by 5 bases, leaving 21 bases between them. CDR3: CASSTPQGMPGYGYTF. CDR3 sequence (DNA): TGTGCCAGCAGCACCCCACAGGGAATGCCGGGATATGGCTACACCTTC.

The chain is built from TRBV5-1 and TRBJ2-1; TRBD1 is a possible D gene (5 bases). Per the germline V gene, CDR1 is SGHRS and CDR2 is YFSETQ. The CDR3 contains 15 residues. Trimming took 0 bases from V and 0 from J, leaving 7 bases between them. DNA of the CDR3: TGCGCCAGCAGCTTGGAGCAGGGCTCCTACAATGAGCAGTTCTTC. The encoded protein is CASSLEQGSYNEQFF. Based on the CDR3 plus reference TRBV5-1 and TRBJ2-1, the full variable domain is KAGVTQTPRYLIKTRGQQVTLSCSPISGHRSVSWYQQTPGQGLQFLFEYFSETQRNKGNFPGRFSGRQFSNSRSEMNVSTLELGDSALYLCASSLEQGSYNEQFFGPGTRLTVL.

The chain couples TRBV6-5 to TRBJ1-1; 11 positions match TRBD1. V was clipped by 6 bases and J by 4 bases; unmatched bases: 4. This CDR3 contains 14 residues. The V gene's germline CDR1 is MNHEY and CDR2 SVGAGI. DNA of the CDR3: TGTGCCAGCAGCCCCGGGACAGGGGGCACTGAAGCTTTCTTT. Its protein product is CASSPGTGGTEAFF.

V and J are TRBV6-1 and TRBJ1-1; 8 positions match TRBD1. V trimming: 1 base; J trimming: 3 bases; junction bases outside the gene matches: 4. This CDR3 has 15 residues. In germline, CDR1 is MNHNS, CDR2 SASEGT. CDR3 loop: CASSEVGQADTEAFF. The CDR3 nucleotides read TGTGCCAGCAGTGAAGTGGGACAGGCAGACACTGAAGCTTTCTTT.

This clone was picked up one time. This CDR3 reads CSVEEVRAGRLMNTEAFF. In DNA, the CDR3 is TGCAGCGTTGAGGAGGTCCGGGCAGGCCGCCTGATGAACACTGAAGCTTTCTTT. The chain combines TRBV29-1 with TRBJ1-1; D is uncertain. This CDR3 is built from 18 residues. V was pared by 3 bases and J by 0 bases, with 23 bases between. Germline V gives CDR1 SQVTM, CDR2 ANQGSEA.

This clone has only a few counts. The chain joins TRBV10-1 to TRBJ1-3, with 7 bases that match TRBD1. The V gene end was trimmed by 6 bases and the J gene end by 3 bases; junction bases not matched to a gene: 2. The CDR3 is made up of 13 amino acids. CDR1 is WNHNN and CDR2 is SYGVQD in the germline V gene (reference sequence). The CDR3 spells CASSRGFGNTIYF. The DNA for the CDR3 is TGCGCCAGCAGCAGGGGGTTTGGAAACACCATATATTTT.

The V call is TRBV6-1, the J call TRBJ2-6; 12 bases align to TRBD1. The CDR3 totals 18 residues. The trim removed 7 bases at V and 1 base at J, leaving 8 bases unmatched. Germline CDR1 is MNHNS and CDR2 is SASEGT. The CDR3 reads CASNVAGQGASGANVLTF. In DNA, the CDR3 is TGTGCCAGCAATGTAGCGGGACAGGGGGCTTCTGGGGCCAACGTCCTGACTTTC.